This T cell receptor (beta chain) was captured by sequencing in a study of CD8+ T cells in alopecia areata. Study as a whole: Twice a day, 5 to 10 mg of oral tofacitinib was administered to treated patients. Patients in the study were on tofacitinib for 6 to 18 months, then off it for 6 months.

This CDR3 contains 12 residues. V was pared by 4 bases and J by 4 bases, with 9 bases between. From germline, CDR1 is SGHKS and CDR2 YYEKEE (reference sequence). RNA, once extracted, was reverse transcribed into cDNA for use as the sequencing template. Sequencing was performed with immunoSEQ multiplex PCR; in TCRdb, only in-frame clones are kept and a portion is missing. There are roughly 150,000 clones in the sample; about 50% occur only once, and roughly a fifth lies in the top ten. Lesional scalp tissue (obtained by punch biopsy) and peripheral blood were collected from alopecia areata patients. Researchers picked out CD4+ and CD8+ T cells from PBMCs by sorting.

The chain joins TRBV5-5 to TRBJ2-7; tentative D call: TRBD2 (5 bases). The receptor's source is a human donor with alopecia areata. The sequencing used CD8+ T cells sorted from blood, collected at week 0. The CDR3 reads CASSPPGYEQYF. The CDR3 DNA reads as TGTGCCAGCAGCCCGCCGGGGTACGAGCAGTACTTC.